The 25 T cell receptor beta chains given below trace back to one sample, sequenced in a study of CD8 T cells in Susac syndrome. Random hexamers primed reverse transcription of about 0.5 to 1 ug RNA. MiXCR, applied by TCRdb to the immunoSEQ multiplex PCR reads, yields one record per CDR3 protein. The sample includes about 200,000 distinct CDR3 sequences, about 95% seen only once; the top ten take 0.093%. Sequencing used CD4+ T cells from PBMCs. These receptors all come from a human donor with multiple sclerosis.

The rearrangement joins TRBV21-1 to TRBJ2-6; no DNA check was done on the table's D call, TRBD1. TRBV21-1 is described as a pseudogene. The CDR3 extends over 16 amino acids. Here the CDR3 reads CASSDRGDSGANVLTF. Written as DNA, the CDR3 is TGTGCCAGCAGCGACAGGGGTGATTCTGGGGCCAACGTCCTGACTTTC.

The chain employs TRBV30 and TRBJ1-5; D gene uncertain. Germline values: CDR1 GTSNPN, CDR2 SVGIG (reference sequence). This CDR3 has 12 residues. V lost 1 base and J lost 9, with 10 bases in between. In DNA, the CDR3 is TGTGCCTGGAGTGACCCATTTGGGCCCCAGCATTTT. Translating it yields CAWSDPFGPQHF.

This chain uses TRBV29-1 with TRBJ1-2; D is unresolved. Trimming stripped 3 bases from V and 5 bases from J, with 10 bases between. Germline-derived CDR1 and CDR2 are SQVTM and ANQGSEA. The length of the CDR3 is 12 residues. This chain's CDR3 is CSVEPAGYGYTF. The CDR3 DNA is TGCAGCGTTGAGCCGGCGGGATATGGCTACACCTTC.

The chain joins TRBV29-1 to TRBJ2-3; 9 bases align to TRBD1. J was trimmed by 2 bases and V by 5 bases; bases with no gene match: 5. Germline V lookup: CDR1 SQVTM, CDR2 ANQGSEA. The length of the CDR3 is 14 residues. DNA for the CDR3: TGCAGCGTTACCGGGACAGGGAACACAGATACGCAGTATTTT. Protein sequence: CSVTGTGNTDTQYF.

In DNA form, the CDR3 reads TGCGCCAGCAGCCAAGGGCTAGCAAAGGGAGAGAGCTACAATGAGCAGTTCTTC. Translating gives CASSQGLAKGESYNEQFF. The chain uses TRBV4-1 and TRBJ2-1; a possible D gene is TRBD2 (5 bases). The germline V gene has CDR1 MGHRA and CDR2 YSYEKL. The V end lost 1 base, the J end lost 3 bases, and 19 bases lay between the germline ends. This CDR3 is 18 amino acids long.

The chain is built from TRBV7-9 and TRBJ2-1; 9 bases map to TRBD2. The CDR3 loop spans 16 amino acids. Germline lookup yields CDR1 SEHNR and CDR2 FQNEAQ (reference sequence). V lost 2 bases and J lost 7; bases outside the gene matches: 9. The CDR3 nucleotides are TGTGCCAGCAGCTTAAACGGCGGGAGGGCGCGGAATGAGCAGTTCTTC. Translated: CASSLNGGRARNEQFF.

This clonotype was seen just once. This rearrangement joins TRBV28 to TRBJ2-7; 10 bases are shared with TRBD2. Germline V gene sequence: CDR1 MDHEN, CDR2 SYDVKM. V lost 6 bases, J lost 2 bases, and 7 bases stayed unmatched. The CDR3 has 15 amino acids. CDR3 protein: CASSSWLAGAYEQYF. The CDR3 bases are TGTGCCAGCAGCTCCTGGCTAGCGGGAGCCTACGAGCAGTACTTC.

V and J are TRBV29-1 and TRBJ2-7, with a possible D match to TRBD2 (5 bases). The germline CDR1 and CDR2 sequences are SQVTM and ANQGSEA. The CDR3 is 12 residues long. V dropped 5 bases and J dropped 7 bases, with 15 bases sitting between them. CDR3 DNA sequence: TGCAGCGTTTACTCCATGGCGGGTGAGCAGTACTTC. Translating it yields CSVYSMAGEQYF.

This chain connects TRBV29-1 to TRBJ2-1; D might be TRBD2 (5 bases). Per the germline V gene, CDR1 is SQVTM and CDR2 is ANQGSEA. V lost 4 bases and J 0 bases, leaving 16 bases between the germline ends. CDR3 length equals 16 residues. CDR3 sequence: CSVVGSKRISYNEQFF. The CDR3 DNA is TGCAGCGTTGTGGGCTCGAAGCGGATCTCCTACAATGAGCAGTTCTTC.

Here the CDR3 reads CASSYGQDNSPLHF. In DNA, the CDR3 is TGTGCCAGCAGCTATGGACAGGATAATTCACCCCTCCACTTT. V and J are TRBV9 and TRBJ1-6, with 7 bases identical to TRBD1. There are 14 residues in the CDR3. J lost 5 bases, V lost 4 bases, and 3 bases had no gene match. CDR1 SGDLS and CDR2 YYNGEE come from the germline V gene.

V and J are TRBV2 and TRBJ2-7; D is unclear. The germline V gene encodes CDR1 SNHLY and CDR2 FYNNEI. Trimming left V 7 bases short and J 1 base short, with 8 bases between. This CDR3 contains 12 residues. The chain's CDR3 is CASMRESYEQYF. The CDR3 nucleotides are TGTGCCAGCATGCGAGAGTCCTACGAGCAGTACTTC.

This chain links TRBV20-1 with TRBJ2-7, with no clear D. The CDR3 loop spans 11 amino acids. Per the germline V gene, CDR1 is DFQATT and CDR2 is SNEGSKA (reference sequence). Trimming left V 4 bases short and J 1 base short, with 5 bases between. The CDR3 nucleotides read TGCAGTGCTACGCGGTCCTACGAGCAGTACTTC. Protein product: CSATRSYEQYF.

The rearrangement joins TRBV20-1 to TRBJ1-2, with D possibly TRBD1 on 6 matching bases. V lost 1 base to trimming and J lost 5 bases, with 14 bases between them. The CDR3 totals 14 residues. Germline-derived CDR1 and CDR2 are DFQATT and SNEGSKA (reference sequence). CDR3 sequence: CSARGGAQTYGYTF. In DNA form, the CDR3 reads TGCAGTGCTAGAGGGGGGGCCCAGACGTATGGCTACACCTTC.

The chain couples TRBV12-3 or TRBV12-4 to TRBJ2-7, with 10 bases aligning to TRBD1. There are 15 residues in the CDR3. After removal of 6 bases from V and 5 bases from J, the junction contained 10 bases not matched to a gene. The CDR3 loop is CASRKSGTGVNEQYF. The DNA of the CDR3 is TGTGCCAGCAGAAAATCCGGGACAGGGGTGAACGAGCAGTACTTC.

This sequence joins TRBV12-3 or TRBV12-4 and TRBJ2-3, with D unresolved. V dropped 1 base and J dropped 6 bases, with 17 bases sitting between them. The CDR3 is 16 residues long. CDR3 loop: CASSLGRAPTRDTQYF. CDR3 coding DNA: TGTGCCAGCAGTTTAGGTAGGGCTCCCACCCGGGATACGCAGTATTTT.

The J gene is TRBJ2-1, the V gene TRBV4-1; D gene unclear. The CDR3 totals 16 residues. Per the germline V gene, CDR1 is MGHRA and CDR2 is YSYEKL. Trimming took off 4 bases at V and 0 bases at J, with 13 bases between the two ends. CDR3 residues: CASSRLRTYSYNEQFF. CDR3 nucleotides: TGCGCCAGCAGCCGTTTACGAACTTACTCCTACAATGAGCAGTTCTTC.

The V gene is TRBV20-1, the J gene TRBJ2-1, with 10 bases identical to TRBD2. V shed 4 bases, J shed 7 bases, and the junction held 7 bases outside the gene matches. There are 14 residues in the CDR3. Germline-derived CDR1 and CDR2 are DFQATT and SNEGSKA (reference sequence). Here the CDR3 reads CSATLAGKWNEQFF. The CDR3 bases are TGCAGTGCTACACTAGCGGGAAAGTGGAATGAGCAGTTCTTC.

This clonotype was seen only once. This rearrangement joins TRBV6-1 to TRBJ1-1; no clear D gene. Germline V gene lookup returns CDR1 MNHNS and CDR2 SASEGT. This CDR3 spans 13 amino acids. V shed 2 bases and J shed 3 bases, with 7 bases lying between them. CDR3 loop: CASSERADTEAFF. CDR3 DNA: TGTGCCAGCAGTGAAAGAGCGGACACTGAAGCTTTCTTT.

CDR3 amino acids: CASSGQAYNEQFF. CDR3 nucleotide sequence: TGTGCCAGCAGTGGACAGGCCTACAATGAGCAGTTCTTC. The V gene is TRBV14, the J gene TRBJ2-1, with TRBD1 matching over 7 bases. The ends lost 6 bases at V and 2 bases at J; junction bases unmatched: 1. The CDR3 has 13 amino acids. Germline V gene data show CDR1 as SGHDN and CDR2 as FVKESK. The variable domain in full, completed from reference TRBV14 and TRBJ2-1, reads EAGVTQFPSHSVIEKGQTVTLRCDPISGHDNLYWYRRVMGKEIKFLLHFVKESKQDESGMPNNRFLAERTGGTYSTLKVQPAELEDSGVYFCASSGQAYNEQFFGPGTRLTVL.

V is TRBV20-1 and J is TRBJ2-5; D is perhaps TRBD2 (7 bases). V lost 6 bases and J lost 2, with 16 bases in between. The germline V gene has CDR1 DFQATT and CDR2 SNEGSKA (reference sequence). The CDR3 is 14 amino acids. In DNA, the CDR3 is TGCAGTGCCCTGGGGGGGGCCGGGCAAGAGACCCAGTACTTC. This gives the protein CSALGGAGQETQYF.

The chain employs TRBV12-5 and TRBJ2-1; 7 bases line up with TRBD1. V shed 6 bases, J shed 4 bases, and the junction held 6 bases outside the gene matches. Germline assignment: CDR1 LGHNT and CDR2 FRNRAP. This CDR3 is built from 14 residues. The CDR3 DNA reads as TGTGCTAGTGGCAATCCGGGACAGTACAATGAGCAGTTCTTC. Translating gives CASGNPGQYNEQFF.

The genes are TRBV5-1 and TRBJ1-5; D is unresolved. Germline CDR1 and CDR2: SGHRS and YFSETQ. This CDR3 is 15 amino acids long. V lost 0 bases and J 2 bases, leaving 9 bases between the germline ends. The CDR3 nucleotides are TGCGCCAGCAGCTTGGGTGGCCGGGGCAATCAGCCCCAGCATTTT. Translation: CASSLGGRGNQPQHF.

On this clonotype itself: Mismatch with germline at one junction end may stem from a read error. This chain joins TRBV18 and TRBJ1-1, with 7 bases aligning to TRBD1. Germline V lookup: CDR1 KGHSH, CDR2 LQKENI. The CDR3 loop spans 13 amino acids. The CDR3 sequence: CATSGGMNTEAFF. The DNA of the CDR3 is TGTGCCACCTCAGGGGGAATGAACACTGAAGCTTTCTTT.

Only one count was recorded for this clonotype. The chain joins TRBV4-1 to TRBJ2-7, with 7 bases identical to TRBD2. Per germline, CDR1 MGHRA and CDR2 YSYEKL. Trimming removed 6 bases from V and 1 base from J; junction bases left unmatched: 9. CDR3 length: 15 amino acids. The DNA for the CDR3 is TGCGCCAGCAGTCCATCTAGCGGATATTCCTACGAGCAGTACTTC. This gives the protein CASSPSSGYSYEQYF.

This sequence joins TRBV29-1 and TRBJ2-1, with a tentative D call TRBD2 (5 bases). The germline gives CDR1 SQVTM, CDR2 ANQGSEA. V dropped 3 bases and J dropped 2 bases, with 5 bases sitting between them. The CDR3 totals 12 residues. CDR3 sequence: CSVDGAYNEQFF. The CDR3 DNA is TGCAGCGTTGACGGGGCCTACAATGAGCAGTTCTTC.